The 13 T cell receptor beta chains listed next were all sequenced from one sample in a study of blood T cell repertoires in COVID-19. Clones were read by immunoSEQ multiplex PCR, and TCRdb kept only the in-frame ones, dropping some. The repertoire holds around 100,000 clones, with 92% as singletons. What was sequenced was peripheral blood. These receptors were collected from a man aged 50-59 years with active COVID-19.

V is TRBV28 and J is TRBJ1-5; D might be TRBD1 (5 bases). Germline CDR1 is MDHEN and CDR2 is SYDVKM. The CDR3 extends over 14 amino acids. V was cut by 6 bases and J by 2 bases, with 11 bases left in between. CDR3 loop: CASSPDRGNQPQHF. CDR3 sequence (DNA): TGTGCCAGCAGCCCCGACAGAGGCAATCAGCCCCAGCATTTT.

The gene calls are TRBV11-2 and TRBJ2-7; 11 bases map to TRBD2. Unmatched junction bases numbered 0, after V lost 5 bases and J lost 0 bases. Germline CDR1 and CDR2: SGHAT and FQNNGV. The CDR3 is 14 residues long. The CDR3 nucleotides are TGTGCCAGCAGCGGGACTAGCGGCTCCTACGAGCAGTACTTC. Residues: CASSGTSGSYEQYF. Drawing the rest from reference TRBV11-2 and TRBJ2-7, the complete variable domain is EAGVAQSPRYKIIEKRQSVAFWCNPISGHATLYWYQQILGQGPKLLIQFQNNGVVDDSQLPKDRFSAERLKGVDSTLKIQPAKLEDSAVYLCASSGTSGSYEQYFGPGTRLTVT.

The chain combines TRBV24-1 with TRBJ1-1; 10 bases line up with TRBD1. Germline V gives CDR1 KGHDR, CDR2 SFDVKD. After removal of 3 bases from V and 10 bases from J, the junction contained 1 base not matched to a gene. The CDR3 is 12 amino acids. CDR3 sequence reads: CATSDGQGGAFF. The CDR3 DNA reads as TGTGCCACCAGTGATGGACAGGGGGGAGCTTTCTTT.

The rearrangement joins TRBV19 to TRBJ2-1, with D possibly being TRBD2 (6 bases). Trimming left V 6 bases short and J 7 bases short, with 19 bases between. The CDR3 length is 15 residues. CDR1 is LNHDA and CDR2 is SQIVND in the germline V gene (reference sequence). This CDR3 is CASREGRLSFNEQFF. Here the CDR3 DNA reads TGTGCCAGTAGAGAAGGGAGGCTATCTTTTAATGAGCAGTTCTTC.

The gene calls are TRBV28 and TRBJ1-6; no clear D gene. The germline V gene has CDR1 MDHEN and CDR2 SYDVKM. This CDR3 contains 18 residues. V lost 2 bases to trimming and J lost 7 bases, with 21 bases between them. This CDR3 reads CASSLEIQASNLNSPLHF. CDR3 DNA: TGTGCCAGCAGTTTAGAAATCCAGGCCAGCAACCTCAATTCACCCCTCCACTTT.

The chain recombines TRBV10-3 with TRBJ1-1, with D perhaps TRBD1 (6 bases). V lost 6 bases, J lost 1 base, and 9 bases lay in between. Germline lookup yields CDR1 ENHRY and CDR2 SYGVKD. This CDR3 has 13 amino acids. CDR3 coding DNA: TGTGCCATCAGAGGACAGCCGAACACTGAAGCTTTCTTT. It is translated as CAIRGQPNTEAFF.

The rearrangement joins TRBV6-5 to TRBJ1-2; maybe TRBD1 (6 bases). This CDR3 is built from 15 residues. V shed 6 bases and J shed 9 bases, with 23 bases lying between them. In germline, CDR1 is MNHEY, CDR2 SVGAGI. CDR3 nucleotide sequence: TGTGCCAGCAGCCGGGACAAGAGCCTAAGCAGTAGCTACACCTTC. Protein product: CASSRDKSLSSSYTF.

The V gene is TRBV5-1, the J gene TRBJ2-2; 8 nucleotides match TRBD1. The CDR3 extends over 15 amino acids. With 5 bases clipped from V and 1 base from J, the junction kept 4 bases outside the gene matches. Looked up from germline, CDR1 is SGHRS and CDR2 is YFSETQ. The CDR3 DNA reads as TGCGCCAGCAGTACTACAGGGGGGAACACCGGGGAGCTGTTTTTT. Translated: CASSTTGGNTGELFF.

This clone was observed a handful of times. V gene TRBV7-2 combines with J gene TRBJ2-5; tentative D call: TRBD2 (5 bases). The germline V gene encodes CDR1 SGHTA and CDR2 FQGNSA. The ends were cut back, 5 bases at V and 3 bases at J, with 10 bases in the middle. The CDR3 totals 13 residues. The CDR3 here is CASSRREKETQYF. CDR3 in DNA: TGTGCCAGCAGCCGCCGGGAAAAAGAGACCCAGTACTTC.

The rearrangement links TRBV11-3 to TRBJ2-3, with a tentative D call TRBD2 (5 bases). Germline CDR1 and CDR2: SGHNT and YENEEA. This CDR3 has 14 amino acids. V lost 4 bases and J lost 2, with 10 bases in between. CDR3 amino acids: CASSSKTNTDTQYF. CDR3 sequence (DNA): TGTGCCAGCAGCTCGAAGACTAACACAGATACGCAGTATTTT.

The chain carries TRBV7-2 and TRBJ2-2; TRBD2 matches at 9 bases. Trimming cost V 0 bases and J 4 bases; bases outside gene matches: 3. Germline assignment: CDR1 SGHTA and CDR2 FQGNSA. There are 16 residues in the CDR3. The CDR3 coding sequence is TGTGCCAGCAGCTTAGCGACTAGCGGCCTCACCGGGGAGCTGTTTTTT. This gives the protein CASSLATSGLTGELFF.

The V and J genes are TRBV7-8 and TRBJ2-7, with 10 bases identical to TRBD2. Germline assignment: CDR1 SGHVS and CDR2 FQNEAQ. This CDR3 region has 15 residues. V dropped 5 bases and J dropped 0; count of bases not matched to a gene: 4. In DNA, the CDR3 is TGTGCCAGCAGCAAGGGACTAGCGCACTCCTACGAGCAGTACTTC. Amino acid sequence: CASSKGLAHSYEQYF.

J is TRBJ1-6 and V is TRBV27; a possible D gene is TRBD1 (6 bases). The CDR3 contains 17 residues. V lost 3 bases and J lost 3, with 15 bases in between. The germline CDR1 and CDR2 sequences are MNHEY and SMNVEV (reference sequence). The CDR3 nucleotides read TGTGCCAGCAGTTTTGAAGCGGGGGGCATCTATAATTCACCCCTCCACTTT. It translates to CASSFEAGGIYNSPLHF.